The clone carrying this T cell receptor (beta chain) was detected only a few times. Synthetic TCR analog templates were added to each PCR reaction. This table comes from immunoSEQ multiplex PCR, and its TCRdb copy is limited to in-frame clones, with some not included. The table has tens of thousands of clones, under 90% seen once; the top ten hold 4.7%. The data belong to a study of PD-L1 blockade in urothelial cancer. Background on the study: In the patient group, twenty-five of 29 were males with bladder-origin urothelial cancer.

The CDR3 extends over 13 amino acids. Trimming took off 6 bases at V and 5 bases at J, with 13 bases between the two ends. Germline lookup yields CDR1 MNHEY and CDR2 SMNVEV (reference sequence). For each patient, 1 to 8 samples were obtained, pretreatment and on-treatment. V is TRBV27 and J is TRBJ1-1; D might be TRBD1 (6 bases). This TCR was recovered from an older man with urothelial cancer. The sample here was PBMCs, taken around atezolizumab (anti-PD-L1) treatment. CDR3 sequence: CASRKGTGTEAFF. Written as DNA, the CDR3 is TGTGCCAGCAGAAAAGGAACAGGGACTGAAGCTTTCTTT.